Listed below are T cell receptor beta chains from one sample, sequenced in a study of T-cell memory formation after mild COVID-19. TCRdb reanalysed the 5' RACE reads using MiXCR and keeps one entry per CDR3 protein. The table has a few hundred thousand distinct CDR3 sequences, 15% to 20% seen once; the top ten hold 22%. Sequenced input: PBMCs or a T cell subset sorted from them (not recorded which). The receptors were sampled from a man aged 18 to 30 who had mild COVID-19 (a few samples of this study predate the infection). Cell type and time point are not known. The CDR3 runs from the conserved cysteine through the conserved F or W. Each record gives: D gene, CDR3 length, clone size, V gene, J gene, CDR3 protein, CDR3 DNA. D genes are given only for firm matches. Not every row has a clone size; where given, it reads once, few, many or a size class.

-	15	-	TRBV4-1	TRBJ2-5	CASSQRSRDQETQYF	TGCGCCAGCAGCCAAAGATCCCGCGATCAAGAGACCCAGTACTTC
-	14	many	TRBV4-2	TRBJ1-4	CASSQDLTGEKLFF	TGTGCCAGCAGCCAAGATCTTACGGGTGAAAAACTGTTTTTT
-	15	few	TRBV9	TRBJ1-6	CASSVGGGRNSPLHF	TGTGCCAGCAGCGTAGGGGGGGGGAGGAATTCACCCCTCCACTTT
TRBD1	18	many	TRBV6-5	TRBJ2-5	CASSRGILTGGLGETQYF	TGTGCCAGCAGTCGGGGGATCCTGACAGGGGGCCTAGGAGAGACCCAGTACTTC
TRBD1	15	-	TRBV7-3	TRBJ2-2	CASSFAGQGAGELFF	TGTGCCAGCAGCTTTGCTGGGCAGGGGGCCGGGGAGCTGTTTTTT
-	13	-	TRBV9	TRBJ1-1	CASSVAPNTEAFF	TGTGCCAGCAGCGTAGCCCCGAACACTGAAGCTTTCTTT
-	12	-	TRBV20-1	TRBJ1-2	CSARDGPEGYTF	TGCAGTGCTAGAGACGGCCCCGAGGGCTACACCTTC
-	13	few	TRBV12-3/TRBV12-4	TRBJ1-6	CASTENQGSPLHF	TGTGCCAGCACCGAAAATCAAGGGAGTCCCCTCCACTTT
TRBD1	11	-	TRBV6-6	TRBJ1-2	CAGTTGAGYTF	TGTGCCGGAACGACAGGGGCCGGCTACACCTTC
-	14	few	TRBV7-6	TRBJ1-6	CASSLAGEDSPLHF	TGTGCCAGCAGCTTGGCAGGGGAGGATTCACCCCTCCACTTT
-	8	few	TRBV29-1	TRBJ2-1	CSANEQFF	TGCAGCGCTAATGAGCAGTTCTTC
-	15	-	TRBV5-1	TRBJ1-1	CASTPSGAVFTEAFF	TGCGCCAGCACCCCCTCGGGAGCGGTTTTCACTGAAGCTTTCTTT
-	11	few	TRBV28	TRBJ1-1	CASSSPTEAFF	TGTGCCAGCAGTTCCCCCACTGAAGCTTTCTTT
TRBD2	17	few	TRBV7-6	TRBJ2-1	CASSLAVGEGSDNEQFF	TGTGCCAGCAGCTTAGCGGTGGGGGAGGGTTCTGACAATGAGCAGTTCTTC
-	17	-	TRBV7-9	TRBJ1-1	CASRSGTILIRSTEAFF	TGTGCCAGCAGATCCGGGACAATTCTTATAAGGAGCACTGAAGCTTTCTTT
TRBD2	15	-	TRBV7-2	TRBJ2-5	CASSLVAGAGETQYF	TGTGCCAGCAGCTTAGTAGCGGGGGCGGGAGAGACCCAGTACTTC
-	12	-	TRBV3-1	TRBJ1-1	CASSQEGGEAFF	TGTGCCAGCAGCCAAGAGGGCGGTGAAGCTTTCTTT
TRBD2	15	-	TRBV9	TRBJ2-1	CASSVEAGGSNEQFF	TGTGCCAGCAGCGTAGAGGCGGGGGGTTCTAATGAGCAGTTCTTC
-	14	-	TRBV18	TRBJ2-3	CASSPPSTTDTQYF	TGTGCCAGCTCACCACCTTCCACCACAGATACGCAGTATTTT
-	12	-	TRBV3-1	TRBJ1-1	CASSHTGGEAFF	TGTGCCAGCAGCCATACAGGCGGTGAAGCTTTCTTT
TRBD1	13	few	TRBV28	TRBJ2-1	CASSLTGGDEQFF	TGTGCCAGCAGTTTAACAGGGGGCGATGAGCAGTTCTTC
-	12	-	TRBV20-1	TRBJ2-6	CSARSRDDVLTF	TGCAGTGCTAGAAGCAGGGACGACGTCCTGACTTTC
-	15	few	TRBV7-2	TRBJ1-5	CASSLMGSGNQPQHF	TGTGCCAGCAGCTTAATGGGGTCAGGCAATCAGCCCCAGCATTTT
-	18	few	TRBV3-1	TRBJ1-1	CASSQAKDLGSLYTEAFF	TGTGCCAGCAGCCAAGCCAAAGATTTAGGGTCCCTGTACACTGAAGCTTTCTTT
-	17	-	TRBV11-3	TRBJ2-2	CASSHRGRAGNTGELFF	TGTGCCAGCAGCCATCGGGGGCGAGCGGGGAACACCGGGGAGCTGTTTTTT
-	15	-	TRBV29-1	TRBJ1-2	CSVVRQGRGAYGYTF	TGCAGCGTTGTAAGGCAGGGAAGGGGAGCCTATGGCTACACCTTC
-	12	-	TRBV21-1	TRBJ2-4	CASSAYRNIQYF	TGTGCCAGCAGCGCCTACAGAAACATTCAGTACTTC
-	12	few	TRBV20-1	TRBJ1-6	CSARPTNSPLHF	TGCAGTGCTAGGCCGACGAATTCACCCCTCCACTTT
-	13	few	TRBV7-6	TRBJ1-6	CASSSGPNSPLHF	TGTGCCAGCAGCTCAGGGCCGAATTCACCCCTCCACTTT
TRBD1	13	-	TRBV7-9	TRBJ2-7	CASRPSGQGRQYF	TGTGCCAGCAGGCCTTCGGGACAGGGGAGGCAGTACTTC
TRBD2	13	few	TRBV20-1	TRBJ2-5	CSAGGLARETQYF	TGCAGTGCCGGGGGGTTGGCACGGGAGACCCAGTACTTC
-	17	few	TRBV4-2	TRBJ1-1	CASSPRAGILMNTEAFF	TGTGCCAGCAGCCCGCGAGCGGGGATCCTCATGAACACTGAAGCTTTCTTT
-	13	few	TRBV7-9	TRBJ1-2	CASSLASPYGYTF	TGTGCCAGCAGCTTAGCCAGCCCCTATGGCTACACCTTC